The 14 T cell receptor beta chains listed next were all sequenced from one sample in a study of blood T cell repertoires in COVID-19. Using immunoSEQ multiplex PCR, the repertoire was profiled, and TCRdb retains in-frame clones only, with some absent. The sample carries about 140,000 clones, 84% recorded once. The sequencing input was PBMCs or T cells enriched from blood (not recorded which). The receptors come from a man aged 35 to 55 with acute COVID-19.

The chain combines TRBV27 with TRBJ1-2; D is possibly TRBD1 (6 bases). The germline gives CDR1 MNHEY, CDR2 SMNVEV (reference sequence). The ends were cut back, 5 bases at V and 4 bases at J, with 11 bases in the middle. The CDR3 has 13 residues. The CDR3 region is CASSAQGVYGYTF. The CDR3 coding sequence is TGTGCCAGCAGTGCACAGGGTGTCTATGGCTACACCTTC.

This rearrangement joins TRBV2 to TRBJ1-6, with D perhaps matching TRBD1 (5 bases). The CDR3 contains 13 residues. V dropped 7 bases and J dropped 8 bases, with 12 bases sitting between them. Germline CDR1 and CDR2: SNHLY and FYNNEI. The CDR3 DNA reads as TGTGCCAGCACGGGGGGGATGGATTCACCCCTCCACTTT. Translated, it gives CASTGGMDSPLHF.

The chain has TRBV5-6 and TRBJ1-6, with D possibly being TRBD1 (6 bases). Trimming removed 1 base from V and 8 bases from J, with 13 bases in between. This CDR3 comprises 15 residues. The germline V gene has CDR1 SGHDT and CDR2 YYEEEE. Here the CDR3 DNA reads TGTGCCAGCAGCTTGTTGGCAGGGGCGGATTCACCCCTCCACTTT. Its translation: CASSLLAGADSPLHF.

About this clone itself: Relative to the germline gene, one junction end is altered; a read error may explain this. V gene TRBV6-1 combines with J gene TRBJ2-7, with D perhaps being TRBD1 or TRBD2 (5 bases each). The germline V gene has CDR1 MNHNS and CDR2 SASEGT. The CDR3 runs to 14 residues. The CDR3, as DNA: TGTGCCAGCAGAGAAGCAGGGAGTGCTTACGAGCAGTACTTC. This sequence encodes CASREAGSAYEQYF.

The genes are TRBV4-2 and TRBJ2-1; 10 bases map to TRBD2. This CDR3 region has 22 residues. Germline V gene lookup returns CDR1 LGHNA and CDR2 YNFKEQ. The V and J ends lost 4 bases and 1 base, in that order; junction bases with no gene match: 22. The chain's CDR3 is CASSPTLIKRGGRKASYNEQFF. The CDR3 DNA follows: TGTGCCAGCAGCCCCACCCTGATTAAGCGGGGGGGCCGAAAGGCGTCCTACAATGAGCAGTTCTTC.

The rearrangement joins TRBV3-1 (or the pseudogene TRBV3-2) to TRBJ1-1; possible D gene TRBD1, 5 bases. V was cut by 3 bases and J by 4 bases, with 9 bases left in between. Germline V lookup: CDR1 LGHDT, CDR2 YNNKEL (reference sequence). The CDR3 has 13 residues. CDR3 DNA sequence: TGTGCCAGCAGCCACTTGACAGCCACTGAAGCTTTCTTT. It is translated as CASSHLTATEAFF.

This clone is a singleton in its sample. The V gene is TRBV6-5, the J gene TRBJ2-7; 7 nucleotides match TRBD1. Losses at the gene ends were 0 bases for V and 12 bases for J; bases not matched to a gene: 11. The germline V gene has CDR1 MNHEY and CDR2 SVGAGI. This CDR3 contains 14 residues. Written as DNA, the CDR3 is TGTGCCAGCAGTTACTCGATGCAGGGGGACCCCTGGTACTTC. Its protein is CASSYSMQGDPWYF.

The chain has TRBV7-2 and TRBJ2-4, with D unresolved. Germline V CDR1 and CDR2: SGHTA, FQGNSA. The length of the CDR3 is 12 residues. The V gene lost 2 bases and the J gene lost 8 bases, with 7 bases spanning the gap. The CDR3 coding sequence is TGTGCCAGCAGCTTAAGTCCGGACATTCAGTACTTC. The encoded protein is CASSLSPDIQYF.

This sequence joins TRBV5-4 and TRBJ1-5; 9 bases align to TRBD1. The CDR3 is 13 residues long. Germline CDR1 and CDR2: SGHNT and YYREEE (reference sequence). V trimming: 4 bases; J trimming: 9 bases; junction bases outside the gene matches: 5. In nucleotides, the CDR3 is TGTGCCAGCAGCGGGGACAGGGAAGGGCCCCAGCATTTT. Amino acids: CASSGDREGPQHF.

The J gene is TRBJ2-2, the V gene TRBV2; 7 bases align to TRBD1. The germline V gene encodes CDR1 SNHLY and CDR2 FYNNEI. The J segment lost 5 bases and the V segment lost 6 bases, leaving 3 bases of the junction unmatched. The length of the CDR3 is 13 residues. CDR3 in amino acids: CASSLRGTGELFF. CDR3 DNA: TGTGCCAGCAGCCTCAGGGGGACCGGGGAGCTGTTTTTT.

V is TRBV9 and J is TRBJ2-5; a possible D gene is TRBD1 (6 bases). V lost 3 bases and J lost 5, with 11 bases in between. This CDR3 is built from 13 residues. In germline, CDR1 is SGDLS, CDR2 YYNGEE. The CDR3 DNA is TGTGCCAGCAGCGACCAGGGGCGGGAGACCCAGTACTTC. Translating gives CASSDQGRETQYF.

V gene TRBV7-2 combines with J gene TRBJ2-2; D is perhaps TRBD2 (5 bases). V was shortened by 5 bases and J by 4 bases, with 11 bases between the two germline ends. The CDR3 spans 14 residues. From germline, CDR1 is SGHTA and CDR2 FQGNSA. The CDR3 here is CASSPRTSTGELFF. As DNA, the CDR3 is TGTGCCAGCAGCCCCCGGACTTCCACCGGGGAGCTGTTTTTT.

The chain is built from TRBV30 and TRBJ1-2; D remains ambiguous. The V end lost 3 bases, the J end lost 8 bases, and 16 bases lay between the germline ends. The germline V gene has CDR1 GTSNPN and CDR2 SVGIG (reference sequence). This CDR3 is built from 13 residues. The CDR3 spells CAWSTSPPGGYTF. The CDR3 DNA reads TGTGCCTGGAGCACATCTCCCCCCGGGGGCTACACCTTC. Complete variable domain (other parts from reference TRBV30 and TRBJ1-2): SQTIHQWPATLVQPVGSPLSLECTVEGTSNPNLYWYRQAAGRGLQLLFYSVGIGQISSEVPQNLSASRPQDRQFILSSKKLLLSDSGFYLCAWSTSPPGGYTFGSGTRLTVV.

CDR3 residues: CAWGAGDGYNEQFF. The CDR3 bases are TGTGCCTGGGGGGCGGGAGACGGCTACAATGAGCAGTTCTTC. The chain employs TRBV30 and TRBJ2-1; 7 bases align to TRBD2. This CDR3 has 14 amino acids. Germline CDR1 reads GTSNPN; CDR2 reads SVGIG (reference sequence). Trimming at V came to 5 bases and at J to 3 bases, leaving 7 bases not matched to a gene.